The rows below give T cell receptor beta chains drawn from one sample of a study of OX40 agonist ivuxolimab in advanced cancers. Profiling relied on immunoSEQ multiplex PCR, and the TCRdb table lists in-frame clones only, not all of them. The sample has some 45,000 clones, more than 75% seen once. Source: CD4+ or CD8+ T cells sorted from blood, taken in a trial of the OX40 agonist ivuxolimab. The receptors shown here come from an adult with an advanced solid tumor such as melanoma, head and neck, liver or kidney cancer. CDR3s include the opening cysteine and the closing phenylalanine or tryptophan. A D gene is named only where the DNA matches it firmly. Size values are once, few and many counts, or a class for expanded clones, and some rows have none.

clone size	D gene	V gene	J gene	CDR3 DNA	CDR3 protein
NA	NA	TRBV5-4	TRBJ1-1	TGTGCCAGCAGCTTGGTGGACACTGAAGCTTTCTTT	CASSLVDTEAFF
once	NA	TRBV6-1	TRBJ1-3	TGTGCCATCAGGGCAGGGGTGGCCACCGGAAACACCATATATTTT	CAIRAGVATGNTIYF
NA	NA	TRBV18	TRBJ2-1	TGTGCCAGCTCACCACAGGGGAGTAGTGGAAATGAGCAGTTCTTC	CASSPQGSSGNEQFF
NA	TRBD1	TRBV11-2	TRBJ2-7	TGTGCCAGCAGCACCCGGGACAGGGACTACGAGCAGTACTTC	CASSTRDRDYEQYF
NA	NA	TRBV9	TRBJ2-1	TGTGCCAGCAGCGGACAGGTTGGACACCCGGACAATGAGCAGTTCTTC	CASSGQVGHPDNEQFF
NA	NA	TRBV9	TRBJ2-1	TGTGCCAGCAAACCTGGTGGGGATTCATACAATGAGCAGTTCTTC	CASKPGGDSYNEQFF
NA	TRBD1	TRBV2	TRBJ2-1	TGTGCCAGCAGGCCACCGGGACAGCTTCACAATGAGCAGTTCTTC	CASRPPGQLHNEQFF
NA	TRBD2	TRBV6-5	TRBJ2-7	TGTGCCAGCAGTTCCCACGGGGGGGGCGGCTACGAGCAGTACTTC	CASSSHGGGGYEQYF
NA	TRBD1	TRBV6-5	TRBJ1-6	TGTGCCAGCAGTTACCGGGGACAGGGAAATTCACCCCTCCACTTT	CASSYRGQGNSPLHF
few	TRBD1	TRBV6-6	TRBJ1-6	TGTGCCAGTCTTTTGGGACAGGATAATTCACCCCTCCACTTT	CASLLGQDNSPLHF
NA	NA	TRBV19	TRBJ1-1	TGTGCCAGTAGTAAACCCCCTCCCCGGGACACTGAAGCTTTCTTT	CASSKPPPRDTEAFF
NA	TRBD2	TRBV7-9	TRBJ2-3	TGTGCCAGCAGCTTCGAGGGACTAGCGCGACTGTTAGATACGCAGTATTTT	CASSFEGLARLLDTQYF
NA	NA	TRBV7-9	TRBJ2-1	TGTGCCAGCAGCTTAGATGGGGGATGGCAGTTCTTC	CASSLDGGWQFF
NA	TRBD1	TRBV27	TRBJ2-7	TGTGCCAGCAGTTTCGACAGGGACCACGAGCAGTACTTC	CASSFDRDHEQYF
NA	TRBD1	TRBV9	TRBJ2-2	TGTGCCAGCAGCGCTGCTGGACAGGGGTATACCGGGGAGCTGTTTTTT	CASSAAGQGYTGELFF
NA	TRBD1	TRBV6-1	TRBJ2-7	TGTGCCAGCAGTGCCCCGGGACAGGGAACCTACGAGCAGTACTTC	CASSAPGQGTYEQYF
NA	NA	TRBV2	TRBJ2-6	TGTGCCAGCAGTGAGGATGCATCCGGGGCCAACGTCCTGACTTTC	CASSEDASGANVLTF
NA	TRBD1	TRBV19	TRBJ2-5	TGTGCCAGTAGTACCGGGTCACAGGGGAAGACCCAGTACTTC	CASSTGSQGKTQYF
NA	TRBD1	TRBV12-5	TRBJ1-5	TGTGCTAGTGGTTTGGGGACAGGGGATCAGCCCCAGCATTTT	CASGLGTGDQPQHF
NA	NA	TRBV5-1	TRBJ1-3	TGCGCCAGCAGCTTGGAGTCCAGATTCTCTGGAAACACCATATATTTT	CASSLESRFSGNTIYF
NA	NA	TRBV7-8	TRBJ2-3	TGTGCCAGCAGCTCCCCTCGTGAGGCAGATACGCAGTATTTT	CASSSPREADTQYF
once	NA	TRBV7-9	TRBJ1-3	TGTGCCAGCTACCGGGACATAGGCTCTGGAAACACCATATATTTT	CASYRDIGSGNTIYF
NA	NA	TRBV9	TRBJ2-2	TGTGCCAGCAGCGTAGTAGGCACCGGGGAGCTGTTTTTT	CASSVVGTGELFF
NA	NA	TRBV7-8	TRBJ2-3	TGTGCCAGCAGCGCCCGGGTCGCCCGCACAGATACGCAGTATTTT	CASSARVARTDTQYF
NA	NA	TRBV20-1	TRBJ1-4	TGCAGTGCTACCGGGACGAAGCTGTTTTTT	CSATGTKLFF
NA	TRBD1	TRBV7-3	TRBJ2-5	TGTGCTAGCAGCCGACAGGGTTTGGAGACCCAGTACTTC	CASSRQGLETQYF
NA	NA	TRBV28	TRBJ2-3	TGTGCCAGCAGCCCCGGTCCAGATACGCAGTATTTT	CASSPGPDTQYF
NA	TRBD2	TRBV7-2	TRBJ2-3	TGTGCCAGCAGCCTTTATCGGGGGGGGGTCACAGATACGCAGTATTTT	CASSLYRGGVTDTQYF
NA	NA	TRBV11-2	TRBJ1-2	TGTGCCAGCAGCTTAATCCAGGATTCGTTCTACACCTTC	CASSLIQDSFYTF
NA	NA	TRBV5-4	TRBJ1-2	TGTGCCAGCAGCCCGGGGGAGGGGGTTTACTATGGCTACACCTTC	CASSPGEGVYYGYTF
once	NA	TRBV2	TRBJ2-5	TGTGCCACCCGCGCCTCAGGGGAAGTGGAGACCCAGTACTTC	CATRASGEVETQYF
NA	TRBD1	TRBV4-1	TRBJ1-2	TGCGCCAGCAGCTGGACAGGGGGCAATGGCTACACCTTC	CASSWTGGNGYTF
NA	NA	TRBV5-1	TRBJ1-2	TGCGCCAGCAGATTCGACAGCAACTATGGCTACACCTTC	CASRFDSNYGYTF
NA	NA	TRBV2	TRBJ2-7	TGTGCCAGCAGGTCGAGTACGGAGCAGTACTTC	CASRSSTEQYF
NA	TRBD2	TRBV7-3	TRBJ2-1	TGTGCCAGCAGCTTAATGCCTAGCGGGAGTTATGAGCAGTTCTTC	CASSLMPSGSYEQFF
NA	NA	TRBV6-1	TRBJ2-5	TGTGCCAGCAGGACCCAACAAGAGACCCAGTACTTC	CASRTQQETQYF
NA	NA	TRBV5-5	TRBJ2-7	TGTGCCAGCAGCTTGAGGCTAGCCCACGAGCAGTACTTC	CASSLRLAHEQYF
few	TRBD2	TRBV9	TRBJ2-3	TGTGCCAGCAGCGCGACTAGCGTTACGGCAGATACGCAGTATTTT	CASSATSVTADTQYF
NA	NA	TRBV11-3	TRBJ2-1	TGTGCCAGCAGCTTAAGCCGGGGTGCTAATGAGCAGTTCTTC	CASSLSRGANEQFF
NA	NA	TRBV19	TRBJ2-7	TGTGCCAGTAGTGTGAGTGCGGCTAACGAGCAGTACTTC	CASSVSAANEQYF
NA	NA	TRBV5-1	TRBJ1-4	TGCGCCAGCAGCCCCACCGGGTCCTCGAATGAAAAACTGTTTTTT	CASSPTGSSNEKLFF
NA	TRBD2	TRBV9	TRBJ2-2	TGTGCCAGCAGCGTGGGGGGACTAGCGGGAACCGGGGAGCTGTTTTTT	CASSVGGLAGTGELFF
NA	NA	TRBV18	TRBJ2-7	TGTGCCAGCTCTCGGGACCGAGCCCTCGGCTACGAGCAGTACTTC	CASSRDRALGYEQYF
NA	NA	TRBV5-1	TRBJ1-1	TGCGCCAGCAGCTTGTCTCCGGAGTTTGAAGCTTTCTTT	CASSLSPEFEAFF
few	NA	TRBV21-1	TRBJ2-7	TGTGCCAGCAGCCTAGACTTCTACGAGCAGTACTTC	CASSLDFYEQYF
NA	TRBD2	TRBV28	TRBJ2-3	TGTGCCAGCAGTCCGCGACTAGCGGGTATATTCACAGATACGCAGTATTTT	CASSPRLAGIFTDTQYF
NA	NA	TRBV6-1	TRBJ1-5	TGTGCCAGCAGTTCCTCCTATAGCAATCAGCCCCAGCATTTT	CASSSSYSNQPQHF
NA	TRBD2	TRBV7-9	TRBJ2-3	TGTGCCAGCAGCTTAGTAGCGGGGGGGCAAGATACGCAGTATTTT	CASSLVAGGQDTQYF
NA	TRBD2	TRBV7-9	TRBJ2-7	TGTGCCAGCAGCCCGCGGGGCGGGGGCTCCTACGAGCAGTACTTC	CASSPRGGGSYEQYF
NA	NA	TRBV10-3	TRBJ1-1	TGTGCCATCAGTGGGGGGGACGCTGAAGCTTTCTTT	CAISGGDAEAFF
few	NA	TRBV28	TRBJ2-7	TGTGCCAGCAGGGCTGGTTCTAGTGGAACCTACGAGCAGTACTTC	CASRAGSSGTYEQYF
NA	NA	TRBV18	TRBJ2-5	TGTGCCAGCTCACCGGAGCAGACCCAGTACTTC	CASSPEQTQYF
NA	NA	TRBV4-2	TRBJ1-3	TGTGCCAGCAGCCAAGATCCCCAGGGCTACTCTGGAAACACCATATATTTT	CASSQDPQGYSGNTIYF
NA	TRBD2	TRBV5-1	TRBJ2-5	TGCGCCAGCAGCCGGGGACTAGCGGCGGGAGAGACCCAGTACTTC	CASSRGLAAGETQYF
NA	NA	TRBV21-1	TRBJ2-7	TGTGCCAGCAGCTCCACGGGACAGACCTCCTACGAGCAGTACTTC	CASSSTGQTSYEQYF
NA	TRBD2	TRBV19	TRBJ2-5	TGTGCCAGTAGTATTCAAGCGGGAGGCCAAGAGACCCAGTACTTC	CASSIQAGGQETQYF
once	NA	TRBV19	TRBJ2-2	TGTGCCAGTAGTATTCGGGGACCCGGGGAGCTGTTTTTT	CASSIRGPGELFF
NA	NA	TRBV27	TRBJ1-4	TGTGCCAGCAGTTACCAGGGGCGCGGTGAAAAACTGTTTTTT	CASSYQGRGEKLFF
once	TRBD2	TRBV2	TRBJ2-3	TGTGCCAGCAGTAAATGGGGGACTAGCGGGAGTGGCGATACGCAGTATTTT	CASSKWGTSGSGDTQYF
NA	NA	TRBV6-4	TRBJ2-5	TGTGCCAGCAGTGTTGAGGGGGAGAAGACCCAGTACTTC	CASSVEGEKTQYF